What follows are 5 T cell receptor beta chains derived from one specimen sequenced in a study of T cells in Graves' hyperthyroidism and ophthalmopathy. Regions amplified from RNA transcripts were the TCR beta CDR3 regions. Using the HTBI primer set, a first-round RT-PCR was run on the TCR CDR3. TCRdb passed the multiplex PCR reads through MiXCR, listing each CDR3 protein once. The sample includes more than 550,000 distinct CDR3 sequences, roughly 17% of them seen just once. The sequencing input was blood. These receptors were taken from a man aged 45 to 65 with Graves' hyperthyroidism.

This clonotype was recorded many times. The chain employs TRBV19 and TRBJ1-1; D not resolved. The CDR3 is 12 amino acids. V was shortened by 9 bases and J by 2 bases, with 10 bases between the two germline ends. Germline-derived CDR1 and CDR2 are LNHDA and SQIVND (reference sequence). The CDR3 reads CASSTRNTEAFF. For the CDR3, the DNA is TGTGCCAGCTCAACACGAAACACTGAAGCTTTCTTT.

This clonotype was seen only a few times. This CDR3 reads CASSIRDRSQPQHF. The CDR3 region has the DNA TGTGCCAGCAGCATACGGGACAGAAGCCAGCCCCAGCATTTT. The chain employs TRBV27 and TRBJ1-5; TRBD1 aligns across 7 bases. CDR1 and CDR2 from the germline V gene are MNHEY and SMNVEV (reference sequence). Trimming cost V 6 bases and J 7 bases; bases outside gene matches: 9. CDR3 length: 14 residues.

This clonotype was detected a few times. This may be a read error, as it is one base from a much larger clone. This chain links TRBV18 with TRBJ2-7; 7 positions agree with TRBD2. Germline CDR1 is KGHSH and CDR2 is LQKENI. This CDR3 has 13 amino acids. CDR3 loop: CASSHREAYEQHF. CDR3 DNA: TGTGCCAGCAGTCACCGGGAGGCCTACGAGCAGCACTTC.

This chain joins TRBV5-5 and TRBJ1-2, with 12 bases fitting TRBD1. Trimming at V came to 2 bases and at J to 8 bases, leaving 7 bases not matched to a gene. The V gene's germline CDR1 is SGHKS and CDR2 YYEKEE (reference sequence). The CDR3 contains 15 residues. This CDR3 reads CASSFKGTGGQGYTF. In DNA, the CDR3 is TGTGCCAGCAGCTTTAAAGGGACAGGGGGCCAGGGCTACACCTTC.

The CDR3 sequence: CASSLGLGRTNEKLFF. The CDR3 bases are TGTGCCAGCAGCTTAGGGTTGGGGAGAACTAATGAAAAACTGTTTTTT. The V gene is TRBV7-8, the J gene TRBJ1-4; D not certain. Trimming removed 1 base at V and 1 base at J, with 10 bases between. Germline V gene data show CDR1 as SGHVS and CDR2 as FQNEAQ. The CDR3 extends over 16 amino acids.